The 22 T cell receptor beta chains given below trace back to one sample, sequenced in a study of T cell changes during pregnancy in multiple sclerosis. TCRdb's copy holds only in-frame clones and misses some; the assay was immunoSEQ multiplex PCR. This table has roughly 97,000 clones, 90% appearing once. This material consisted of peripheral blood, taken in the second trimester of pregnancy. The receptor set was obtained from a female donor in good health, enrolled as a control in a pregnancy study.

The chain recombines TRBV6-1 with TRBJ1-5; 7 bases fit TRBD1. Trimming cost V 6 bases and J 3 bases; bases outside gene matches: 8. The CDR3 is 15 amino acids. Germline CDR1 MNHNS, CDR2 SASEGT. CDR3 coding DNA: TGTGCCAGCAGGACCCGGGACAGCTTCAATCAGCCCCAGCATTTT. It codes for CASRTRDSFNQPQHF.

The rearrangement links TRBV28 to TRBJ2-7; tentatively, D is TRBD2 (6 bases). V gave up 6 bases and J gave up 6 bases, with 18 bases separating them. In germline, CDR1 is MDHEN, CDR2 SYDVKM. This CDR3 has 14 residues. CDR3 sequence reads: CASRIQQLASEQYF. The CDR3, as DNA: TGTGCCAGCAGGATTCAACAACTAGCTTCCGAGCAGTACTTC.

This rearrangement joins TRBV28 to TRBJ1-5; the D gene is possibly TRBD1 (5 bases). This CDR3 comprises 16 residues. CDR1 MDHEN and CDR2 SYDVKM come from the germline V gene. The ends were cut back, 3 bases at V and 8 bases at J, with 20 bases in the middle. This CDR3 is CASSFTHGGTREPQHF. The CDR3 nucleotides read TGTGCCAGCAGTTTTACCCACGGGGGGACCAGGGAGCCCCAGCATTTT.

Only one count was recorded for this clone. The chain joins TRBV14 to TRBJ2-7; 8 positions agree with TRBD1. The CDR3 loop spans 15 amino acids. From germline, CDR1 is SGHDN and CDR2 FVKESK. The V and J ends lost 4 bases and 6 bases, in that order; junction bases with no gene match: 11. This CDR3 is CASSLRRGQVAEQYF. The DNA for the CDR3 is TGTGCCAGCAGCCTCAGACGGGGACAGGTAGCCGAGCAGTACTTC. Based on the CDR3 plus reference TRBV14 and TRBJ2-7, the full variable domain is EAGVTQFPSHSVIEKGQTVTLRCDPISGHDNLYWYRRVMGKEIKFLLHFVKESKQDESGMPNNRFLAERTGGTYSTLKVQPAELEDSGVYFCASSLRRGQVAEQYFGPGTRLTVT.

The chain is built from TRBV7-9 and TRBJ2-7, with 13 bases lining up with TRBD2. CDR1 is SEHNR, CDR2 FQNEAQ, per germline (reference sequence). CDR3 length equals 16 residues. With 5 bases clipped from V and 4 bases from J, the junction kept 8 bases outside the gene matches. The CDR3 is CASSLRTSGSNYEQYF. DNA of the CDR3: TGTGCCAGCAGCCTTCGGACTAGCGGGAGTAATTACGAGCAGTACTTC.

The chain recombines TRBV5-5 with TRBJ2-7; 12 bases agree with TRBD2. This CDR3 is built from 16 residues. The V and J ends lost 3 bases and 2 bases, in that order; junction bases with no gene match: 6. Looked up from germline, CDR1 is SGHKS and CDR2 is YYEKEE (reference sequence). CDR3 in amino acids: CASSSTRTSGTYEQYF. In DNA form, the CDR3 reads TGTGCCAGCAGCTCAACACGGACTAGCGGGACCTACGAGCAGTACTTC.

CDR3 amino acids: CATNHRAPGTGELFF. The CDR3 nucleotides read TGTGCCACCAACCACAGGGCCCCTGGCACCGGGGAGCTGTTTTTT. The V call is TRBV15, the J call TRBJ2-2; TRBD1 is a possible D gene (6 bases). The CDR3 covers 15 residues. Germline V gene lookup returns CDR1 LNHNV and CDR2 YYDKDF (reference sequence). V was pared by 7 bases and J by 4 bases, with 16 bases between.

In the case of this clone: This same CDR3 is encoded by further DNA sequences in the sample. The chain carries TRBV9 and TRBJ2-6; the D gene is possibly TRBD1 (5 bases). CDR1 and CDR2 (germline): SGDLS, YYNGEE. V lost 1 base, J lost 1 base, and 6 bases lay in between. This CDR3 comprises 15 residues. The CDR3 DNA reads as TGTGCCAGCAGCGTAAGGGGATCTGGGGCCAACGTCCTGACTTTC. It specifies CASSVRGSGANVLTF.

V and J are TRBV4-2 and TRBJ1-5; D remains ambiguous. Trimming removed 1 base from V and 5 bases from J, with 6 bases in between. The length of the CDR3 is 13 residues. CDR1 and CDR2 from the germline V gene are LGHNA and YNFKEQ. The CDR3 loop is CASSQGRDQPQHF. The CDR3 DNA sequence: TGTGCCAGCAGCCAAGGGAGGGATCAGCCCCAGCATTTT.

The table lists this clone with a count of one. This sequence joins TRBV11-2 and TRBJ2-5; weak D call: TRBD2 (5 bases). V lost 2 bases, J lost 4 bases, and 17 bases lay in between. The CDR3 is made up of 16 amino acids. The germline gives CDR1 SGHAT, CDR2 FQNNGV. In nucleotides, the CDR3 is TGTGCCAGCAGCTTACGTCAGCGGTCGCTAGGAGAGACCCAGTACTTC. It encodes CASSLRQRSLGETQYF.

The chain joins TRBV28 to TRBJ1-1; 9 nucleotides align to TRBD1. V lost 1 base and J lost 4; bases outside the gene matches: 4. The CDR3 runs 15 residues. Per germline, CDR1 MDHEN and CDR2 SYDVKM. The CDR3 DNA follows: TGTGCCAGCAGTTTATTAGGGACAGGGAGCACTGAAGCTTTCTTT. This sequence encodes CASSLLGTGSTEAFF.

This chain links TRBV28 with TRBJ1-6; D not certain. This CDR3 has 15 residues. Trimming stripped 5 bases from V and 13 bases from J, with 21 bases between. Germline assignment: CDR1 MDHEN and CDR2 SYDVKM. The DNA for the CDR3 is TGTGCCAGCAGTCCTCCGGGATCCCCTAAGGAGCCCCTCCACTTT. Translation: CASSPPGSPKEPLHF.

This clone appeared a single time. V usage is TRBV18 and J usage is TRBJ2-7; D is perhaps TRBD1 (5 bases). The CDR3 consists of 14 residues. The V end was cut by 3 bases, the J end by 6 bases, with 15 bases between. The germline V gene encodes CDR1 KGHSH and CDR2 LQKENI. The CDR3 here is CASSPNQGAGEQYF. DNA of the CDR3: TGTGCCAGCTCACCTAATCAAGGGGCAGGCGAGCAGTACTTC. Based on the CDR3 plus reference TRBV18 and TRBJ2-7, the full variable domain is NAGVMQNPRHLVRRRGQEARLRCSPMKGHSHVYWYRQLPEEGLKFMVYLQKENIIDESGMPKERFSAEFPKEGPSILRIQQVVRGDSAAYFCASSPNQGAGEQYFGPGTRLTVT.

The J gene is TRBJ1-6, the V gene TRBV2, with D possibly matching TRBD1 (6 bases). The CDR3 has 15 residues. The V gene's germline CDR1 is SNHLY and CDR2 FYNNEI. V shed 8 bases and J shed 6 bases, with 17 bases lying between them. CDR3 coding DNA: TGTGCCAGCCCAACGTCAGGGGCTATTAATTCACCCCTCCACTTT. Amino acid sequence: CASPTSGAINSPLHF.

The chain joins TRBV7-2 to TRBJ2-3, with D tentatively TRBD2 (6 bases). This CDR3 is built from 13 residues. The V and J ends lost 5 bases and 6 bases respectively, with 12 bases between them. Germline V gene sequence: CDR1 SGHTA, CDR2 FQGNSA. CDR3 residues: CASSTEGWDTQYF. In DNA, the CDR3 is TGTGCCAGCAGCACGGAGGGGTGGGATACGCAGTATTTT.

This chain joins TRBV7-9 and TRBJ1-2; TRBD1 aligns across 7 bases. Germline values: CDR1 SEHNR, CDR2 FQNEAQ (reference sequence). V was pared by 1 base and J by 3 bases, with 5 bases of the junction left unmatched. The CDR3 has 15 residues. CDR3 region: CASSLEGQSYYGYTF. The CDR3 bases are TGTGCCAGCAGCTTAGAGGGACAGAGCTACTATGGCTACACCTTC.

This rearrangement joins TRBV14 to TRBJ1-3, with D unresolved. This CDR3 spans 14 amino acids. V was pared by 4 bases and J by 4 bases, with 11 bases between. Per the germline V gene, CDR1 is SGHDN and CDR2 is FVKESK. The CDR3 nucleotides are TGTGCCAGCAGCCGAAGAGGGAGCGGAAACACCATATATTTT. Protein sequence: CASSRRGSGNTIYF.

This chain links TRBV6-1 with TRBJ2-1; 7 bases are a match to TRBD2. J lost 10 bases, V lost 1 base, and 4 bases had no gene match. Germline V CDR1 and CDR2: MNHNS, SASEGT. The CDR3 is 13 amino acids. The chain's CDR3 is CASSEEVGREQFF. The DNA of the CDR3 is TGTGCCAGCAGTGAAGAAGTCGGGAGGGAGCAGTTCTTC.

The chain uses TRBV13 and TRBJ1-1, with D uncertain. The CDR3 length is 11 residues. Per the germline V gene, CDR1 is PRHDT and CDR2 is FYEKMQ (reference sequence). Between the trimmed V and J ends, which lost 0 bases and 11 bases, there was a span of 7 bases. CDR3 amino acids: CASSLGPGAFF. The CDR3 DNA is TGTGCCAGCAGCTTAGGACCCGGGGCTTTCTTT.

The chain recombines TRBV30 with TRBJ2-7; TRBD1 aligns across 9 bases. Germline V gene sequence: CDR1 GTSNPN, CDR2 SVGIG (reference sequence). This CDR3 spans 13 amino acids. The J segment lost 7 bases and the V segment lost 5 bases, leaving 9 bases of the junction unmatched. DNA of the CDR3: TGTGCCTGGGGGAACAGGGGGCGAGGGGAGCAGTACTTC. The encoded protein is CAWGNRGRGEQYF. The complete variable domain, with remaining parts taken from reference TRBV30 and TRBJ2-7, reads SQTIHQWPATLVQPVGSPLSLECTVEGTSNPNLYWYRQAAGRGLQLLFYSVGIGQISSEVPQNLSASRPQDRQFILSSKKLLLSDSGFYLCAWGNRGRGEQYFGPGTRLTVT.

The chain is built from TRBV18 and TRBJ1-5; TRBD1 might be the D (5 bases). Germline V CDR1 and CDR2: KGHSH, LQKENI. The CDR3 contains 16 residues. Trimming took 2 bases from V and 3 from J, leaving 14 bases between them. The CDR3 sequence: CASSPSTVGINQPQHF. The CDR3 DNA sequence: TGTGCCAGCTCACCATCGACAGTTGGGATCAATCAGCCCCAGCATTTT.

The chain combines TRBV7-7 with TRBJ2-7; 7 nucleotides line up with TRBD2. Per the germline V gene, CDR1 is SSHAT and CDR2 is FNYEAQ (reference sequence). V dropped 5 bases and J dropped 1; count of bases not matched to a gene: 5. The CDR3 has 14 residues. The CDR3 here is CASSPGTTSYEQYF. The DNA for the CDR3 is TGTGCCAGCAGCCCCGGGACTACATCCTACGAGCAGTACTTC.